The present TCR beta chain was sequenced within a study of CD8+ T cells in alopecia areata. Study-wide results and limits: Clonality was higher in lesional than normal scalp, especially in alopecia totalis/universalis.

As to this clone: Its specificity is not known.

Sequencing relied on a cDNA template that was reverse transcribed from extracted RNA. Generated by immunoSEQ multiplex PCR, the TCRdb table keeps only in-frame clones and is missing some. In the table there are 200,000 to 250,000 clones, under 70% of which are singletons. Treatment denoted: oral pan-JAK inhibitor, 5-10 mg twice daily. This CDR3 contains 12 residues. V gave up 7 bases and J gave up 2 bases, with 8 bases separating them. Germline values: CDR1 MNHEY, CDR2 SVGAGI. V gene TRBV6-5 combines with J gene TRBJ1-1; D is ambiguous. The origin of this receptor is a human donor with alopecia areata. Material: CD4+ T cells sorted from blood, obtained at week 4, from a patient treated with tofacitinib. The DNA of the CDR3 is TGTGCCAGCATATACACTAACACTGAAGCTTTCTTT. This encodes CASIYTNTEAFF.